These 12 T cell receptor beta chains were sequenced from one sample in a study of a mutant IDH1 vaccine in newly diagnosed glioma. Their recognized antigens are unknown. The time point is: week 35, safety follow-up. Vaccination comprised doses that each held 300 ug of mutant IDH1 20-mer peptide, plus topical imiquimod. This table comes from immunoSEQ multiplex PCR, and its TCRdb copy is limited to in-frame clones, with some not included. The sample holds tens of thousands of clones, about 88% seen once. Sequences were derived from PBMCs, sampled from a glioma patient whose treatment included an IDH1 peptide vaccine. The receptors derive from a middle-aged woman with glioma.

The chain is built from TRBV30 and TRBJ2-1; 13 bases agree with TRBD2. J gave up 7 bases and V 2 bases, and 5 bases lay outside the gene matches. CDR3 size: 15 residues. The germline V gene encodes CDR1 GTSNPN and CDR2 SVGIG (reference sequence). The DNA of the CDR3 is TGTGCCTGGAGTCGGACTAGCGGGAGTAAAAATGAGCAGTTCTTC. This gives the protein CAWSRTSGSKNEQFF.

V usage is TRBV20-1 and J usage is TRBJ2-1; D is undetermined. This CDR3 spans 11 amino acids. Trimming pared 6 bases from V and 7 bases from J, leaving 10 bases between. Germline V gives CDR1 DFQATT, CDR2 SNEGSKA (reference sequence). The CDR3 nucleotides are TGCAGTGCCCCAGGTAGGAATGAGCAGTTCTTC. Amino acids: CSAPGRNEQFF.

This CDR3 is CASSLGTANTGELFF. CDR3 DNA: TGTGCCAGCAGCCTAGGGACCGCGAACACCGGGGAGCTGTTTTTT. The chain employs TRBV5-4 and TRBJ2-2; D may match TRBD1 or TRBD2 (5 bases each). CDR3 length equals 15 residues. The germline V gene encodes CDR1 SGHNT and CDR2 YYREEE (reference sequence). The V and J ends lost 4 bases and 0 bases respectively, with 10 bases between them.

The chain recombines TRBV5-5 with TRBJ2-5; 7 nucleotides match TRBD1. CDR3 length: 15 amino acids. CDR1 SGHKS and CDR2 YYEKEE come from the germline V gene (reference sequence). Unmatched junction bases numbered 5, after V lost 1 base and J lost 2 bases. CDR3 residues: CASSLKPGQQETQYF. Here the CDR3 DNA reads TGTGCCAGCAGCTTGAAGCCGGGACAGCAAGAGACCCAGTACTTC.

The V and J genes are TRBV4-2 and TRBJ2-7, with a tentative D call TRBD2 (6 bases). CDR1 is LGHNA, CDR2 YNFKEQ, per germline. V lost 1 base, J lost 3 bases, and 13 bases lay in between. The CDR3 loop spans 15 amino acids. This chain's CDR3 is CASSQAGGEDYEQYF. The CDR3 nucleotides are TGTGCCAGCAGCCAAGCCGGGGGAGAGGACTACGAGCAGTACTTC.

The chain has TRBV7-2 and TRBJ2-5; 13 bases fit TRBD2. The CDR3 consists of 16 residues. CDR1 and CDR2 from the germline V gene are SGHTA and FQGNSA. The J segment lost 4 bases and the V segment lost 6 bases, leaving 8 bases of the junction unmatched. This CDR3 is CASSRARTSGGETQYF. CDR3 coding DNA: TGTGCCAGCAGTCGGGCCCGGACTAGCGGGGGAGAGACCCAGTACTTC.

The V call is TRBV11-2, the J call TRBJ2-1, with D possibly being TRBD1 or TRBD2 (5 bases each). This CDR3 region has 16 residues. Germline CDR1 and CDR2: SGHAT and FQNNGV. V shed 5 bases and J shed 3 bases, with 17 bases lying between them. CDR3 bases: TGTGCCAGCAGCCTCCAGGGAGACTACCTCTACAATGAGCAGTTCTTC. Its protein is CASSLQGDYLYNEQFF.

The gene calls are TRBV10-2 and TRBJ2-5, with unresolved D. CDR3 length equals 11 residues. The ends were cut back, 3 bases at V and 7 bases at J, with 6 bases in the middle. The V gene's germline CDR1 is WSHSY and CDR2 SAAADI. CDR3 sequence reads: CASSDLRTQYF. In nucleotides, the CDR3 is TGCGCCAGCAGTGACCTCCGGACCCAGTACTTC.

The chain joins TRBV14 to TRBJ2-2; D is ambiguous. The germline gives CDR1 SGHDN, CDR2 FVKESK. The CDR3 loop spans 12 amino acids. V was pared by 6 bases and J by 7 bases, with 9 bases between. The CDR3 coding sequence is TGTGCCAGCAGACAATGGGGCGGGGAGCTGTTTTTT. It specifies CASRQWGGELFF.

The CDR3: CASSLLGNYGYTF. For the CDR3, the DNA is TGTGCCAGCAGTTTACTAGGGAACTATGGCTACACCTTC. The chain has TRBV27 and TRBJ1-2; D call uncertain. The CDR3 is 13 residues long. The V gene's germline CDR1 is MNHEY and CDR2 SMNVEV (reference sequence). The V and J ends lost 2 bases and 2 bases respectively, with 6 bases between them.

The V gene is TRBV6-5, the J gene TRBJ1-1, with D unclear. V gave up 4 bases and J gave up 0 bases, with 9 bases separating them. The germline V gene encodes CDR1 MNHEY and CDR2 SVGAGI. There are 14 residues in the CDR3. This CDR3 is CASSLHSLNTEAFF. The CDR3 coding sequence is TGTGCCAGCAGTTTGCACAGTTTGAACACTGAAGCTTTCTTT.

The J gene is TRBJ1-5, the V gene TRBV6-1; D ambiguous. The CDR3 covers 14 residues. CDR1 is MNHNS, CDR2 SASEGT, per germline. V was trimmed by 0 bases and J by 10 bases, leaving 13 bases between them. The CDR3 reads CASSEASGPGPQHF. In DNA, the CDR3 is TGTGCCAGCAGTGAAGCATCGGGTCCCGGTCCCCAGCATTTT.